One sample yielded the 27 T cell receptor beta chains listed below, sequenced in a study of T cells in Graves' hyperthyroidism and ophthalmopathy. RNA transcripts yielded amplified TCR beta CDR3 regions. The HTBI set primed first-round TCR CDR3 RT-PCR. TCRdb itself ran the multiplex PCR reads through MiXCR, one entry per CDR3 protein. The sample lists 400,000 or so distinct CDR3 sequences, around 15% occurring once. Sequencing used blood. Source of these receptors: a young woman with Graves' ophthalmopathy.

This clonotype was picked up a small number of times. The chain combines TRBV19 with TRBJ1-1, with a weak D call TRBD1 (6 bases). Trimming cost V 10 bases and J 1 base, with 10 bases left between them. The CDR3 contains 12 residues. Germline values: CDR1 LNHDA, CDR2 SQIVND (reference sequence). CDR3 in amino acids: CATRRGNTEAFF. DNA of the CDR3: TGTGCCACCCGCAGGGGGAACACTGAAGCTTTCTTT.

This clonotype has a count of ten or more. The chain combines TRBV28 with TRBJ1-2; TRBD1 matches at 9 bases. The CDR3 runs 15 residues. CDR1 and CDR2 (germline): MDHEN, SYDVKM. V was clipped by 5 bases and J by 8 bases; unmatched bases: 12. The CDR3 DNA reads TGTGCCAGCAGTCCCCAATGGGGACAGGGTGAAGGCTACACCTTC. Its translation: CASSPQWGQGEGYTF.

This clonotype was picked up many times. The V call is TRBV14, the J call TRBJ2-2; D is ambiguous. Germline V gene sequence: CDR1 SGHDN, CDR2 FVKESK. V dropped 0 bases and J dropped 7 bases, with 15 bases sitting between them. This CDR3 has 16 amino acids. CDR3 region: CASSQDLLTKVGELFF. The CDR3 DNA reads as TGTGCCAGCAGCCAAGACTTGCTAACAAAAGTCGGGGAGCTGTTTTTT.

The V gene is TRBV7-9, the J gene TRBJ2-2; 9 nucleotides align to TRBD1. Looked up from germline, CDR1 is SEHNR and CDR2 is FQNEAQ (reference sequence). V lost 5 bases to trimming and J lost 2 bases; unmatched junction nucleotides: 12. There are 18 residues in the CDR3. CDR3 sequence (DNA): TGTGCCAGCAGCATCGGACAGGGGATCGGAGGAAACACCGGGGAGCTGTTTTTT. Its protein is CASSIGQGIGGNTGELFF.

In its sample, this clonotype was seen many times. V usage is TRBV5-5 and J usage is TRBJ2-6; D gene uncertain. V was shortened by 0 bases and J by 1 base, with 11 bases between the two germline ends. The CDR3 contains 17 residues. Per the germline V gene, CDR1 is SGHKS and CDR2 is YYEKEE (reference sequence). CDR3: CASSLGFWLSGANVLTF. DNA of the CDR3: TGTGCCAGCAGCTTGGGGTTCTGGCTATCTGGGGCCAACGTCCTGACTTTC.

The CDR3 spells CASSSNRGGLVGELFF. As DNA, the CDR3 is TGTGCCAGCAGTTCTAACCGCGGGGGGCTGGTCGGGGAGCTGTTTTTT. The chain uses TRBV7-9 and TRBJ2-2, with 8 bases matching TRBD2. Unmatched junction bases numbered 13, after V lost 6 bases and J lost 7 bases. Germline CDR1 reads SEHNR; CDR2 reads FQNEAQ (reference sequence). The CDR3 consists of 16 residues.

The chain recombines TRBV6-1 with TRBJ2-2, with D perhaps matching TRBD1 or TRBD2 (6 bases each). The CDR3 contains 15 residues. Per germline, CDR1 MNHNS and CDR2 SASEGT. Between the trimmed V and J ends, which lost 2 bases and 3 bases, there was a span of 10 bases. CDR3 sequence: CASSEWGADTGELFF. The CDR3 region has the DNA TGTGCCAGCAGTGAATGGGGGGCTGACACCGGGGAGCTGTTTTTT.

This clonotype was picked up many times. The chain combines TRBV15 with TRBJ2-5; D not certain. Germline-derived CDR1 and CDR2 are LNHNV and YYDKDF (reference sequence). The CDR3 extends over 15 amino acids. V shed 0 bases and J shed 5 bases, with 13 bases lying between them. The CDR3 reads CATSREFGFGETQYF. DNA for the CDR3: TGTGCCACCAGCAGAGAGTTCGGATTTGGGGAGACCCAGTACTTC.

The chain joins TRBV2 to TRBJ1-3; D is undetermined. Germline V CDR1 and CDR2: SNHLY, FYNNEI. CDR3 length equals 11 residues. V was shortened by 3 bases and J by 5 bases, with 2 bases between the two germline ends. Written as DNA, the CDR3 is TGTGCCAGCAGTGATAGAAACACCATATATTTT. This gives the protein CASSDRNTIYF. Looking up the rest from reference TRBV2 and TRBJ1-3 gives the full variable domain: EPEVTQTPSHQVTQMGQEVILRCVPISNHLYFYWYRQILGQKVEFLVSFYNNEISEKSEIFDDQFSVERPDGSNFTLKIRSTKLEDSAMYFCASSDRNTIYFGEGSWLTVV.

This clonotype was detected ten times or more. V gene TRBV12-3 or TRBV12-4 combines with J gene TRBJ2-7; D is possibly TRBD1 (5 bases). Trimming left V 2 bases short and J 1 base short, with 9 bases between. The CDR3 length is 14 residues. CDR3 coding DNA: TGTGCCAGCAGTTTATTCCGACAGTCCTACGAGCAGTACTTC. Protein product: CASSLFRQSYEQYF.

This clonotype was recorded many times. The chain carries TRBV2 and TRBJ1-1; a possible D gene is TRBD1 (5 bases). Germline assignment: CDR1 SNHLY and CDR2 FYNNEI. The V end was cut by 1 base, the J end by 5 bases, with 14 bases between. The CDR3 is 15 amino acids. The CDR3, as DNA: TGTGCCAGCAGTGAAGGGGACTCAACGGGTACTGAAGCTTTCTTT. Protein product: CASSEGDSTGTEAFF.

This clonotype was picked up many times. This rearrangement joins TRBV7-2 to TRBJ1-4; D is undetermined. V was clipped by 7 bases and J by 4 bases, with 13 bases between them. The CDR3 extends over 14 amino acids. Looked up from germline, CDR1 is SGHTA and CDR2 is FQGNSA. This CDR3 is CASTPSLSNEKLFF. The DNA of the CDR3 is TGTGCCAGCACCCCGAGCCTGAGTAATGAAAAACTGTTTTTT.

The CDR3 bases are TGTGCCAGCAGGGGGGGGGGAGACCAGACGCAGTATTTT. Encoded protein: CASRGGGDQTQYF. The chain employs TRBV6-1 and TRBJ2-3; the match to TRBD2 covers 7 bases. Germline V gene data show CDR1 as MNHNS and CDR2 as SASEGT. J was trimmed by 9 bases and V by 6 bases; bases with no gene match: 9. This CDR3 is 13 amino acids long.

This clonotype was counted many times. V gene TRBV12-3 or TRBV12-4 combines with J gene TRBJ1-6; 7 bases are a match to TRBD1. V was pared by 6 bases and J by 9 bases, with 17 bases of the junction left unmatched. This CDR3 spans 17 amino acids. The DNA of the CDR3 is TGTGCCAGCAGCAGGACAGGCGTGTTGCAAATGGGTTCACCCCTCCACTTT. Its translation: CASSRTGVLQMGSPLHF.

This clonotype has at least ten counts. This sequence joins TRBV20-1 and TRBJ2-7; D uncertain. V was pared by 0 bases and J by 3 bases, with 9 bases between. This CDR3 is built from 13 residues. Looked up from germline, CDR1 is DFQATT and CDR2 is SNEGSKA (reference sequence). CDR3 residues: CSARDLQGYEQYF. The DNA for the CDR3 is TGCAGTGCTAGAGATCTCCAAGGCTACGAGCAGTACTTC.

The sample holds many counts of this clonotype. The chain employs TRBV10-3 and TRBJ2-7; no reliable D call. With 4 bases removed from V and 0 bases from J, the gap between germline ends came to 13 bases. The CDR3 loop spans 15 amino acids. The germline gives CDR1 ENHRY, CDR2 SYGVKD. CDR3 nucleotides: TGTGCCATCAGTGTCCGTCAGCTTAGCTCCTACGAGCAGTACTTC. As protein: CAISVRQLSSYEQYF.

The chain carries TRBV11-3 and TRBJ2-2; D gene unclear. The CDR3 is made up of 13 amino acids. Germline lookup yields CDR1 SGHNT and CDR2 YENEEA. V gave up 5 bases and J gave up 3 bases, with 7 bases separating them. CDR3 loop: CASSEVDTGELFF. CDR3 coding DNA: TGTGCCAGCAGCGAAGTGGACACCGGGGAGCTGTTTTTT.

Ten or more counts support this clonotype. V usage is TRBV20-1 and J usage is TRBJ2-3; 9 nucleotides align to TRBD2. Looked up from germline, CDR1 is DFQATT and CDR2 is SNEGSKA (reference sequence). This CDR3 spans 17 amino acids. V gave up 0 bases and J gave up 2 bases; unmatched junction bases: 9. The CDR3 spells CSARDRNLAGYTDTQYF. The CDR3 coding sequence is TGCAGTGCTAGAGACCGAAACCTAGCGGGGTACACAGATACGCAGTATTTT.

This clonotype was observed many times. The V and J genes are TRBV2 and TRBJ2-5; tentative D call: TRBD1 (5 bases). This CDR3 has 13 amino acids. CDR1 and CDR2 (germline): SNHLY, FYNNEI. Trimming took off 10 bases at V and 1 base at J, with 13 bases between the two ends. The CDR3: CANDGAGQETQYF. DNA for the CDR3: TGTGCCAACGATGGGGCAGGCCAAGAGACCCAGTACTTC.

This clonotype was recorded at least ten times. The CDR3 region is CASSRGTEAFF. CDR3 DNA: TGTGCCAGCAGCCGGGGCACTGAAGCTTTCTTT. The V and J genes are TRBV27 and TRBJ1-1; D gene uncertain. Germline-derived CDR1 and CDR2 are MNHEY and SMNVEV (reference sequence). Deletions cut 6 bases from V and 4 bases from J, with 6 bases between. CDR3 size: 11 residues.

This clonotype was seen at least ten times. The rearrangement joins TRBV20-1 to TRBJ2-7; TRBD1 aligns across 8 bases. The CDR3 spans 14 residues. Germline lookup yields CDR1 DFQATT and CDR2 SNEGSKA (reference sequence). Losses at the gene ends were 0 bases for V and 3 bases for J; bases not matched to a gene: 4. The CDR3 coding sequence is TGCAGTGCTAGAGAGGGACAGGTACTCTACGAGCAGTACTTC. Translating gives CSAREGQVLYEQYF.

The chain joins TRBV5-6 to TRBJ2-5; TRBD2 is a possible D gene (5 bases). Per germline, CDR1 SGHDT and CDR2 YYEEEE. V lost 0 bases and J 4 bases, leaving 16 bases between the germline ends. CDR3 size: 16 residues. CDR3 residues: CASSLVLADTPETQYF. The CDR3 DNA follows: TGTGCCAGCAGCTTGGTGCTAGCAGATACCCCAGAGACCCAGTACTTC.

This clonotype was recorded at least ten times. This chain joins TRBV5-5 and TRBJ1-2; D gene ambiguous. Between the trimmed V and J ends, which lost 1 base and 1 base, there was a span of 11 bases. The CDR3 length is 15 residues. Germline assignment: CDR1 SGHKS and CDR2 YYEKEE (reference sequence). CDR3 in amino acids: CASSLFGRSNYGYTF. The DNA for the CDR3 is TGTGCCAGCAGCTTGTTCGGGCGCAGTAACTATGGCTACACCTTC.

CDR3 sequence (DNA): TGTGCCAGCAGCCAAGCCGGGACAGGCCCCTACGAGCAGTACTTC. As protein: CASSQAGTGPYEQYF. The chain is built from TRBV14 and TRBJ2-7, with 8 nucleotides matching TRBD1. The CDR3 totals 15 residues. Germline V gene lookup returns CDR1 SGHDN and CDR2 FVKESK. The V gene end was trimmed by 1 base and the J gene end by 2 bases; junction bases not matched to a gene: 4.

The chain recombines TRBV15 with TRBJ2-2; D could derive from TRBD1 or TRBD2 (5 bases each). Trimming removed 1 base at V and 5 bases at J, with 8 bases between. Germline assignment: CDR1 LNHNV and CDR2 YYDKDF (reference sequence). The CDR3 consists of 14 residues. CDR3 in amino acids: CATSRGGETGELFF. The CDR3 DNA is TGTGCCACCAGCAGAGGAGGGGAAACCGGGGAGCTGTTTTTT.

This chain connects TRBV27 to TRBJ2-3, with 8 bases that match TRBD1. J lost 2 bases, V lost 8 bases, and 15 bases had no gene match. CDR3 size: 17 residues. Per germline, CDR1 MNHEY and CDR2 SMNVEV (reference sequence). This CDR3 reads CASSPSRRGRFTDTQYF. The DNA of the CDR3 is TGTGCCAGCTCACCTTCTCGCAGGGGGCGGTTCACAGATACGCAGTATTTT.

This clonotype showed up many times. The chain uses TRBV10-3 and TRBJ2-7; D is possibly TRBD2 (7 bases). V was trimmed by 5 bases and J by 5 bases, leaving 13 bases between them. The CDR3 sequence is 13 residues long. Germline CDR1 ENHRY, CDR2 SYGVKD. CDR3 protein: CAISYREGHEQYF. The CDR3 coding sequence is TGTGCCATCAGTTACAGGGAGGGCCACGAGCAGTACTTC.